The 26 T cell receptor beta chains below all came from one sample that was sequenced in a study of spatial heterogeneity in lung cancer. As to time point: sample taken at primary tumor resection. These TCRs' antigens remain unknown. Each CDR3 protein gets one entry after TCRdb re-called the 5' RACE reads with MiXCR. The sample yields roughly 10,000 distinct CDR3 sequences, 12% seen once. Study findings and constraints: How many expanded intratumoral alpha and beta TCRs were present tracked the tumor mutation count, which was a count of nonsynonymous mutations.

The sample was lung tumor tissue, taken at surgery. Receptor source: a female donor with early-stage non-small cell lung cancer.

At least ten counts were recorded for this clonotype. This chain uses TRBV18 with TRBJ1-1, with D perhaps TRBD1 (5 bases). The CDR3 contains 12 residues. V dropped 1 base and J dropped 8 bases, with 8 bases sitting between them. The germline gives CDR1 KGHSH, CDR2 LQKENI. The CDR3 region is CASSPLQGEAFF. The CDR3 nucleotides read TGTGCCAGCTCACCACTTCAGGGAGAAGCTTTCTTT.

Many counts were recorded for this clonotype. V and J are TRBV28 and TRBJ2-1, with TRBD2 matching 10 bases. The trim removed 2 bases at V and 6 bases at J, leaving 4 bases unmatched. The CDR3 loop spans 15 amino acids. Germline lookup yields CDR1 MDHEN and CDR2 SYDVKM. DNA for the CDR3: TGTGCCAGCAGTTTAGGAGCGGGAGGGACCAATGAGCAGTTCTTC. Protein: CASSLGAGGTNEQFF. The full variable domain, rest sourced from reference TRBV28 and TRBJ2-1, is DVKVTQSSRYLVKRTGEKVFLECVQDMDHENMFWYRQDPGLGLRLIYFSYDVKMKEKGDIPEGYSVSREKKERFSLILESASTNQTSMYLCASSLGAGGTNEQFFGPGTRLTVL.

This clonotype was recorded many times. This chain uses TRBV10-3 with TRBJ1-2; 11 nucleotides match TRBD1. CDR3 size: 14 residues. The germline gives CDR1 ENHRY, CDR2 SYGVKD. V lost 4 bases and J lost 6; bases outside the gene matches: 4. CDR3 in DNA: TGTGCCATCAGTGGACGGACAGGGGGCAATGGCTACACCTTC. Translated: CAISGRTGGNGYTF.

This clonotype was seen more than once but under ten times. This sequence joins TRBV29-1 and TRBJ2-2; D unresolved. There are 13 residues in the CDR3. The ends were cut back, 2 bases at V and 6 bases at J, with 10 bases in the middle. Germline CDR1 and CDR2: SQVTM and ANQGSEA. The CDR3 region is CSVERLGSGELFF. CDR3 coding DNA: TGCAGCGTTGAAAGATTAGGGTCCGGGGAGCTGTTTTTT.

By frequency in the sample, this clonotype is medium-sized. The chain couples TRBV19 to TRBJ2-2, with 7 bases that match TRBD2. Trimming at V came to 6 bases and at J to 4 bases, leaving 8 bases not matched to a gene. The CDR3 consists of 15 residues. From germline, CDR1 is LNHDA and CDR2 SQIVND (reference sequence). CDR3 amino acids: CASRRAGERTGELFF. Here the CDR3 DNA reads TGTGCCAGTAGAAGGGCGGGGGAACGCACCGGGGAGCTGTTTTTT.

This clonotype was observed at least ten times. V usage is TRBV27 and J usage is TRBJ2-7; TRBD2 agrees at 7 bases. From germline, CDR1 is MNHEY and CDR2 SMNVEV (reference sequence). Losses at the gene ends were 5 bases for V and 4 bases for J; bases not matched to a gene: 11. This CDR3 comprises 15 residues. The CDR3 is CASSRGGDLRYEQYF. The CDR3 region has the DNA TGTGCCAGCAGTCGGGGAGGGGATCTGAGATACGAGCAGTACTTC.

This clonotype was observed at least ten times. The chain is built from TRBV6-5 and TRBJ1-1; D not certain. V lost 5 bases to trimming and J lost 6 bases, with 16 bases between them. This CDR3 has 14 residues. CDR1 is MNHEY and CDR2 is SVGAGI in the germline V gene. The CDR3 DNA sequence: TGTGCCAGCAGTCCTCAATTGGACTGGGCTGAAGCTTTCTTT. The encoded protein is CASSPQLDWAEAFF.

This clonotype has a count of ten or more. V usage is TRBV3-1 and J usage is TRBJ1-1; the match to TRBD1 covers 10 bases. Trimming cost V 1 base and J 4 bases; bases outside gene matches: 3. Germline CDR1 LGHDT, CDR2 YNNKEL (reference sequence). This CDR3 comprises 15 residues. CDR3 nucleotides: TGTGCCAGCAGCCAAGGTAGGACAGGGGGCACTGAAGCTTTCTTT. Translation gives CASSQGRTGGTEAFF.

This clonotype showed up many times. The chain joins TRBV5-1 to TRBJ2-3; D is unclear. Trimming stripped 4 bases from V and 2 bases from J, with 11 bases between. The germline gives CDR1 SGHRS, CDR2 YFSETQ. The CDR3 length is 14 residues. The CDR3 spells CASSLLGPTDTQYF. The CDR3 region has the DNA TGCGCCAGCAGCCTCCTAGGACCCACAGATACGCAGTATTTT.

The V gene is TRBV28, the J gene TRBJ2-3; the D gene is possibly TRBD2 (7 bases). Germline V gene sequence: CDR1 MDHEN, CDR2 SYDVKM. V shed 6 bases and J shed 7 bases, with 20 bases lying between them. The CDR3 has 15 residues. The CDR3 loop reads CASSQPAGGAHTQYF. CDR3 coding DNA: TGTGCCAGCAGCCAACCTGCTGGGGGGGCACATACGCAGTATTTT.

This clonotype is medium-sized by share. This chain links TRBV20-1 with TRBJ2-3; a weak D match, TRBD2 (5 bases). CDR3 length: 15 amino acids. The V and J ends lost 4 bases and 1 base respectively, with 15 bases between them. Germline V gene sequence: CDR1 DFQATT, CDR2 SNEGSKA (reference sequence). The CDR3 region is CSANERARGTDTQYF. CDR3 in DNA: TGCAGTGCTAATGAGAGGGCTCGTGGCACAGATACGCAGTATTTT.

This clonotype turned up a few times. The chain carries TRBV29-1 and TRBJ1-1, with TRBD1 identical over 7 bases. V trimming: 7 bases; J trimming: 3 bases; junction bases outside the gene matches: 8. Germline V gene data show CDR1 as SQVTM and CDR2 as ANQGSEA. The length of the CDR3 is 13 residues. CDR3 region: CSAPRQGYTEAFF. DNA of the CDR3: TGCAGCGCCCCCCGACAGGGTTACACTGAAGCTTTCTTT.

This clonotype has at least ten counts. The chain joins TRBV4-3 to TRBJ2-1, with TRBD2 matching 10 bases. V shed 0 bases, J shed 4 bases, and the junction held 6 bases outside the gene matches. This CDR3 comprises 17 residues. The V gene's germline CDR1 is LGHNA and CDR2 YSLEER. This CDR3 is CASSQDSASGGYNEQFF. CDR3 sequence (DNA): TGCGCCAGCAGCCAAGACTCGGCTAGCGGGGGTTACAATGAGCAGTTCTTC.

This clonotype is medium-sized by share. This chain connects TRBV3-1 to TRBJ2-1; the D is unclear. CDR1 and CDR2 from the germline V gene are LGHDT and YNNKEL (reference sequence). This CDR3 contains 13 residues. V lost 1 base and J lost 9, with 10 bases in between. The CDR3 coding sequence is TGTGCCAGCAGCCAAGGAGTAGATGTTGAGCAGTTCTTC. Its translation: CASSQGVDVEQFF.

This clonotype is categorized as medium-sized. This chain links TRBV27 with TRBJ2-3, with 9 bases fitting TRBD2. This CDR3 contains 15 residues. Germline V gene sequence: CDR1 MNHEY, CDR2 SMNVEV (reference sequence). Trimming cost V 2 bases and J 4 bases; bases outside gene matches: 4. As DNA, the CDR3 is TGTGCCAGCAGTTTACGGACTAGCGACCCAGATACGCAGTATTTT. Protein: CASSLRTSDPDTQYF.

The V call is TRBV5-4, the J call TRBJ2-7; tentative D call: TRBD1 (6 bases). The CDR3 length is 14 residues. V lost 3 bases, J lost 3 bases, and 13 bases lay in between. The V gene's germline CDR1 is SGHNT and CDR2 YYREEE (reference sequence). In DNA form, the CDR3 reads TGTGCCAGCAGCTCAAGGACAGAATTCTACGAGCAGTACTTC. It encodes CASSSRTEFYEQYF.

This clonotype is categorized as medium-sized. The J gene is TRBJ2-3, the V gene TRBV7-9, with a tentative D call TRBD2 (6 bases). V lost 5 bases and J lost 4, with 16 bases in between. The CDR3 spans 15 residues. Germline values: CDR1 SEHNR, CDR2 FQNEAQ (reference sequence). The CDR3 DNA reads TGTGCCAGCAGCCCATGGGGGGAAGGGCCAGATACGCAGTATTTT. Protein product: CASSPWGEGPDTQYF.

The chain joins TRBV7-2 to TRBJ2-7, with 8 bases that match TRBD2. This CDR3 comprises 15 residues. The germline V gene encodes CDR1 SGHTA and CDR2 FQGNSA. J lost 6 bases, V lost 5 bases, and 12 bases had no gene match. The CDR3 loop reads CASSPRGLGVGEQYF. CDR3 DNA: TGTGCCAGCAGCCCCCGGGGACTAGGAGTGGGCGAGCAGTACTTC.

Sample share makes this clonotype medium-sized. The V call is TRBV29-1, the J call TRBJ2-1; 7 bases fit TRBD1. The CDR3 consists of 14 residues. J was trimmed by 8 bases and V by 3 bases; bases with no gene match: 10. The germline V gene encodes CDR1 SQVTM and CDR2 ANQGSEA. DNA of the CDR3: TGCAGCGTTGATGCGGACAGGACATCGGATGAGCAGTTCTTC. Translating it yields CSVDADRTSDEQFF.

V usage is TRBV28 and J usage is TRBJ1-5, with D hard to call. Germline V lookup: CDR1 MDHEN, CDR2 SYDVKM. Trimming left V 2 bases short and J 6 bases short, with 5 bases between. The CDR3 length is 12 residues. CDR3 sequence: CASSLVVQPQHF. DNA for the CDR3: TGTGCCAGCAGTTTAGTGGTTCAGCCCCAGCATTTT. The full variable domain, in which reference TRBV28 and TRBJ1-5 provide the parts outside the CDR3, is DVKVTQSSRYLVKRTGEKVFLECVQDMDHENMFWYRQDPGLGLRLIYFSYDVKMKEKGDIPEGYSVSREKKERFSLILESASTNQTSMYLCASSLVVQPQHFGDGTRLSIL.

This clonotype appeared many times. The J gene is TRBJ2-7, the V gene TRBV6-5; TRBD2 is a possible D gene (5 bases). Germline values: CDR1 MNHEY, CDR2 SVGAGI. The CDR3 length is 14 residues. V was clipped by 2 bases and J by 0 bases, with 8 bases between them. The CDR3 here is CASSYTRDSYEQYF. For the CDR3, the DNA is TGTGCCAGCAGTTACACCCGGGACTCCTACGAGCAGTACTTC.

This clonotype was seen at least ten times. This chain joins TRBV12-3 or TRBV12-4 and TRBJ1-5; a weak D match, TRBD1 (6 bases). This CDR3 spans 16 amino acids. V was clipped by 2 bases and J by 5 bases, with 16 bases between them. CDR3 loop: CASSLKVWAGDQPQHF. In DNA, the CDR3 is TGTGCCAGCAGTTTAAAGGTTTGGGCAGGGGATCAGCCCCAGCATTTT.

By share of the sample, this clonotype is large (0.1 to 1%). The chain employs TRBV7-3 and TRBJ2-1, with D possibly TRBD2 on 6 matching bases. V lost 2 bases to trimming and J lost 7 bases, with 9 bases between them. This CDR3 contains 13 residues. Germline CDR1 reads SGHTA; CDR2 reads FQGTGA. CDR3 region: CASSLGGRNEQFF. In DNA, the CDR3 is TGTGCCAGCAGCTTAGGGGGGAGGAATGAGCAGTTCTTC. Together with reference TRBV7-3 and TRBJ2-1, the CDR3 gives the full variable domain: GAGVSQTPSNKVTEKGKYVELRCDPISGHTALYWYRQSLGQGPEFLIYFQGTGAADDSGLPNDRFFAVRPEGSVSTLKIQRTERGDSAVYLCASSLGGRNEQFFGPGTRLTVL.

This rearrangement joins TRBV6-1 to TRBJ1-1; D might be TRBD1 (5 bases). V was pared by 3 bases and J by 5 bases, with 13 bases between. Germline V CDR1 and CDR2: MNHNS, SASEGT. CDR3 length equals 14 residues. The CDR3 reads CASSERGRTTEAFF. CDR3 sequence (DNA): TGTGCCAGCAGTGAGCGGGGACGTACTACTGAAGCTTTCTTT.

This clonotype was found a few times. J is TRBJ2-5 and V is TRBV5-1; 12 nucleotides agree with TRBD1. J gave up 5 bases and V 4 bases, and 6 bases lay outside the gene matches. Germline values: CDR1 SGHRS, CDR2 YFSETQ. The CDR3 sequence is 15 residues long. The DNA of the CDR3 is TGCGCCAGCAGCGTAGGGACAGGGGGCACGGAGACCCAGTACTTC. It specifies CASSVGTGGTETQYF. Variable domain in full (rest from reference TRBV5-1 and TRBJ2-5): KAGVTQTPRYLIKTRGQQVTLSCSPISGHRSVSWYQQTPGQGLQFLFEYFSETQRNKGNFPGRFSGRQFSNSRSEMNVSTLELGDSALYLCASSVGTGGTETQYFGPGTRLLVL.

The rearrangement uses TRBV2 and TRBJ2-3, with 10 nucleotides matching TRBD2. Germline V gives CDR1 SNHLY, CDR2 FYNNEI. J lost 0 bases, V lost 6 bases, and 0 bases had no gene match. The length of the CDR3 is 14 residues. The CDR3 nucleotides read TGTGCCAGCAGGGGACTAGCGAGCACAGATACGCAGTATTTT. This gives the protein CASRGLASTDTQYF.